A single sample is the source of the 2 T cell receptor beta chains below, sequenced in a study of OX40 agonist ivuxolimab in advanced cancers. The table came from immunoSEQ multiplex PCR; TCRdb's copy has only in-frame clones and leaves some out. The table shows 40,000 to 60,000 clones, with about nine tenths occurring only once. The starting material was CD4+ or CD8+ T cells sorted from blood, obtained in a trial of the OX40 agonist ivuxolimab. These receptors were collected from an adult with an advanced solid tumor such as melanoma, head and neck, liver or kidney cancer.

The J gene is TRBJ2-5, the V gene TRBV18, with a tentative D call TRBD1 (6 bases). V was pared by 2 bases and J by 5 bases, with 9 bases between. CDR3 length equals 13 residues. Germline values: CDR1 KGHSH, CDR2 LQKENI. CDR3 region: CASSPDRSETQYF. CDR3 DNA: TGTGCCAGCTCACCAGACAGGTCCGAGACCCAGTACTTC.

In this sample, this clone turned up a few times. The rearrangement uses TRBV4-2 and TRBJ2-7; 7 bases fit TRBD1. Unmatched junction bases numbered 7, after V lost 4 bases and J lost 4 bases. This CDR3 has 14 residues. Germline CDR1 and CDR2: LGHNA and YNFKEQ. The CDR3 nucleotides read TGTGCCAGCAGCCTGGGACAGCCTCAATACGAGCAGTACTTC. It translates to CASSLGQPQYEQYF.